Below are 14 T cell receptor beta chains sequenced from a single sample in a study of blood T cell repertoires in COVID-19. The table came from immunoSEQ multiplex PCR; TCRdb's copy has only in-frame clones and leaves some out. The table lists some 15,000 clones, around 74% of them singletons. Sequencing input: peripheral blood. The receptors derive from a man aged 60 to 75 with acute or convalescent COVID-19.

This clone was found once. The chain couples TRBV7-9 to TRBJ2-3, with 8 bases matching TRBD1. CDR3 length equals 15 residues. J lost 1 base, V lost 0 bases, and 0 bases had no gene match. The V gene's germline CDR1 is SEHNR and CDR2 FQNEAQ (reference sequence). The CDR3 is CASSLATGGTDTQYF. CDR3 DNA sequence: TGTGCCAGCAGCTTAGCGACAGGGGGCACAGATACGCAGTATTTT. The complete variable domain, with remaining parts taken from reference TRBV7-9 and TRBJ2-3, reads DTGVSQNPRHKITKRGQNVTFRCDPISEHNRLYWYRQTLGQGPEFLTYFQNEAQLEKSRLLSDRFSAERPKGSFSTLEIQRTEQGDSAMYLCASSLATGGTDTQYFGPGTRLTVL.

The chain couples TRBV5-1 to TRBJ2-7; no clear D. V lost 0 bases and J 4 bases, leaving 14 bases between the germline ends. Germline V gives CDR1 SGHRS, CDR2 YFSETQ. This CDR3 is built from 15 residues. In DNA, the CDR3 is TGCGCCAGCAGCTTGGCCAATACAGCAACTTACGAGCAGTACTTC. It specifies CASSLANTATYEQYF.

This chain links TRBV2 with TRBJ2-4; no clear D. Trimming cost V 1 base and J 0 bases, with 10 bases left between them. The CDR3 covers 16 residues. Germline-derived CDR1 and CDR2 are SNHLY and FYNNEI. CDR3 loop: CASSEGQKIAKNIQYF. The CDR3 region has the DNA TGTGCCAGCAGTGAAGGGCAGAAAATAGCCAAAAACATTCAGTACTTC. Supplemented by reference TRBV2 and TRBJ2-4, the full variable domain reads EPEVTQTPSHQVTQMGQEVILRCVPISNHLYFYWYRQILGQKVEFLVSFYNNEISEKSEIFDDQFSVERPDGSNFTLKIRSTKLEDSAMYFCASSEGQKIAKNIQYFGAGTRLSVL.

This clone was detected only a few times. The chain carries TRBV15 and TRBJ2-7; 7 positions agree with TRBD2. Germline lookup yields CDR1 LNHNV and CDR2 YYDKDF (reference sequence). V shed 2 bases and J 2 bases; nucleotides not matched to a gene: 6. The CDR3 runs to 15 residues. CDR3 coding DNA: TGTGCCACCAGCAGAAACCCAGCGGGACCCTACGAGCAGTACTTC. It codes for CATSRNPAGPYEQYF.

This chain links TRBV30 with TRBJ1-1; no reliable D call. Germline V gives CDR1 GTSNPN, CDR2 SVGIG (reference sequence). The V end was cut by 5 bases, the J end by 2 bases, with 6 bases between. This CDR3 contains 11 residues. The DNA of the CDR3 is TGTGCCTGGGGGCAAAACACTGAAGCTTTCTTT. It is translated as CAWGQNTEAFF.

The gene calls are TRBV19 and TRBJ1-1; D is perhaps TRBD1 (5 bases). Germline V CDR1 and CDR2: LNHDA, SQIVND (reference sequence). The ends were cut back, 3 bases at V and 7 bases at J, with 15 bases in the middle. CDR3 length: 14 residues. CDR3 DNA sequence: TGTGCCAGTAGTATTGTCGGGGGAAGAGGTGAAGCTTTCTTT. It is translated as CASSIVGGRGEAFF.

This chain's CDR3 is CAWRPGWGQGQPQHF. Written as DNA, the CDR3 is TGTGCCTGGAGGCCTGGTTGGGGGCAAGGTCAGCCCCAGCATTTT. This sequence joins TRBV30 and TRBJ1-5; maybe TRBD1 (6 bases). Germline CDR1 GTSNPN, CDR2 SVGIG (reference sequence). The CDR3 has 15 amino acids. The ends were cut back, 3 bases at V and 6 bases at J, with 18 bases in the middle. Looking up the rest from reference TRBV30 and TRBJ1-5 gives the full variable domain: SQTIHQWPATLVQPVGSPLSLECTVEGTSNPNLYWYRQAAGRGLQLLFYSVGIGQISSEVPQNLSASRPQDRQFILSSKKLLLSDSGFYLCAWRPGWGQGQPQHFGDGTRLSIL.

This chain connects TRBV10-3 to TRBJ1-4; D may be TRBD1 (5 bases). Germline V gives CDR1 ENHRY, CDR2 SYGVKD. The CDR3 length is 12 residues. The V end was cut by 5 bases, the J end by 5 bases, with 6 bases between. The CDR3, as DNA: TGTGCCATCAGTTCAGGGAATGAAAAACTGTTTTTT. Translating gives CAISSGNEKLFF.

The CDR3 DNA reads TGTGCCAGCAGCCGCGGGGAGTACGAGCAGTACTTC. Protein sequence: CASSRGEYEQYF. The chain combines TRBV12-3 or TRBV12-4 with TRBJ2-5; tentative D call: TRBD2 (6 bases). The J call may not be correct, given that the DNA end is closer to TRBJ2-7. This CDR3 is built from 12 residues.

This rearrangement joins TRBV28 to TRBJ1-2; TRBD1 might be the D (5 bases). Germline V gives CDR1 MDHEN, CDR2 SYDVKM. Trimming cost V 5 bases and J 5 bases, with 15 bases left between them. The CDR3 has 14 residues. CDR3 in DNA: TGTGCCAGCAGTCCCACGGACGGGGGGTATGGCTACACCTTC. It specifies CASSPTDGGYGYTF.

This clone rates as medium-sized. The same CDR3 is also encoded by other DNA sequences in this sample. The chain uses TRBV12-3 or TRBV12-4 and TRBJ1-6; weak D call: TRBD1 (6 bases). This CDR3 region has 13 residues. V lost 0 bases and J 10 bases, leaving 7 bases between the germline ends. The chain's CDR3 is CASSLARGSPLHF. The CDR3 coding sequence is TGTGCCAGCAGTTTAGCGAGGGGGTCACCCCTCCACTTT.

The DNA for the CDR3 is TGCGCCAGCAGCCAAGATTTGGGGGGGGACTATGGCTACACCTTC. Translated: CASSQDLGGDYGYTF. This rearrangement joins TRBV4-3 to TRBJ1-2; D is perhaps TRBD1 (5 bases). Germline CDR1 reads LGHNA; CDR2 reads YSLEER. The CDR3 length is 15 residues. Trimming left V 0 bases short and J 3 bases short, with 11 bases between.

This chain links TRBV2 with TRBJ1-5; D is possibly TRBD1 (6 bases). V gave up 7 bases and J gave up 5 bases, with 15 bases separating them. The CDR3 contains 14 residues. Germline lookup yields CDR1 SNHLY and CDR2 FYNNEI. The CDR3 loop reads CASTGGAGDQPQHF. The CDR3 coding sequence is TGTGCCAGCACTGGGGGGGCCGGGGATCAGCCCCAGCATTTT.

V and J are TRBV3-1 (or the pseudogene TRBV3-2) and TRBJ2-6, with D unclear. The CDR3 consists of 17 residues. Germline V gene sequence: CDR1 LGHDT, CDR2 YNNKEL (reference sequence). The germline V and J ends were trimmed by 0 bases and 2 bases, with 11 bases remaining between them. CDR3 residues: CASSQDLGRPGANVLTF. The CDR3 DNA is TGTGCCAGCAGCCAAGATTTAGGCAGGCCTGGGGCCAACGTCCTGACTTTC.